This TCR beta chain was retrieved from a study of identical twins. Trimming took 5 bases from V and 0 from J; bases not matched to a gene: 4. This CDR3 is built from 15 residues. Germline CDR1 reads MNHEY; CDR2 reads SMNVEV (reference sequence). Healthy Caucasians made up all donors. Study-level findings and limits: While abundant cord blood beta clonotypes carried fewer insertions, memory repertoires showed no such pattern. Invariant cells of the MAIT and iNKT types might have partly distorted the zero-insertion analyses.

A universal primer site arose from template switching, and cDNA bore unique molecular identifiers. TCRdb passed the 5' RACE reads through MiXCR, listing each CDR3 protein once. This table holds 250,000 or so distinct CDR3 sequences, about 8.3% found once. As regards this clonotype: The antigen is undetermined.

The sample was also linked to a second study, of yellow fever vaccine responses in identical twins.

This receptor was identified in a woman under 30 in good health. This chain uses TRBV27 with TRBJ2-3; 8 bases fit TRBD2. Specimen: CD8+ T cells sorted from blood. The CDR3 bases are TGTGCCAGCAGTACACTAGCGGACAGCACAGATACGCAGTATTTT. Translating it yields CASSTLADSTDTQYF.